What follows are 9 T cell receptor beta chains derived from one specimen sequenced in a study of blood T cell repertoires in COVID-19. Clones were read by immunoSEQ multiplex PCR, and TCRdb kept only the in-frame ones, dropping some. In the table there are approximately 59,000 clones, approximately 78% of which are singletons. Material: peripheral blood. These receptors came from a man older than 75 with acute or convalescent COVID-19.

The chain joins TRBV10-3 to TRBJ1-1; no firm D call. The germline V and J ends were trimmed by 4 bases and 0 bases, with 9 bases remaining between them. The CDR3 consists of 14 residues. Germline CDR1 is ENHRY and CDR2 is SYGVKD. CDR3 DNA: TGTGCCATCAGTGGGGAGGTCATGAACACTGAAGCTTTCTTT. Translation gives CAISGEVMNTEAFF.

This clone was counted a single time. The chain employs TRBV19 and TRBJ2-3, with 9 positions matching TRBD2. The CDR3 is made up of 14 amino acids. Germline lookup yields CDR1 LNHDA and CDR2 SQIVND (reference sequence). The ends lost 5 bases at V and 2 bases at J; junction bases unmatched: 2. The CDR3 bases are TGTGCCAGTAGTCCTAGCGGGACCACAGATACGCAGTATTTT. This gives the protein CASSPSGTTDTQYF.

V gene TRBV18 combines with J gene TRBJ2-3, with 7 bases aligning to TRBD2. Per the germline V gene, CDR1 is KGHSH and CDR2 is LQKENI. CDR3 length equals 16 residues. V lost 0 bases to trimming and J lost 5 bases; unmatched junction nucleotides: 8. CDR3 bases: TGTGCCAGCTCACCACCTTGGGCGGGAGCGGGAGATACGCAGTATTTT. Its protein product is CASSPPWAGAGDTQYF.

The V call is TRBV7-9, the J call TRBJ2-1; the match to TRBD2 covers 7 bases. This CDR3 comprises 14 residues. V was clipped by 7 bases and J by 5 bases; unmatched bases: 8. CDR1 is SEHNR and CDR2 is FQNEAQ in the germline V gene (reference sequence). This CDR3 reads CASILGGSNNEQFF. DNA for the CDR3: TGTGCCAGCATCCTGGGAGGGAGTAACAATGAGCAGTTCTTC.

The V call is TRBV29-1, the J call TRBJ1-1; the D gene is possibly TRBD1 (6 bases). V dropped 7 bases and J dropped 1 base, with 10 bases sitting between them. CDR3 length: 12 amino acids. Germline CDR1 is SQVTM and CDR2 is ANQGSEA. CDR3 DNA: TGCAGCGGTACAGGGCCGAACACTGAAGCTTTCTTT. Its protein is CSGTGPNTEAFF.

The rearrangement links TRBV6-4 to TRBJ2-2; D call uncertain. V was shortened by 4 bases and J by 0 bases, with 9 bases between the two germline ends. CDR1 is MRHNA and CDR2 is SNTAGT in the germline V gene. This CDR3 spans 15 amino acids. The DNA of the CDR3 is TGTGCCAGCAGTGTTCAAGCTTCGAACACCGGGGAGCTGTTTTTT. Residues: CASSVQASNTGELFF.

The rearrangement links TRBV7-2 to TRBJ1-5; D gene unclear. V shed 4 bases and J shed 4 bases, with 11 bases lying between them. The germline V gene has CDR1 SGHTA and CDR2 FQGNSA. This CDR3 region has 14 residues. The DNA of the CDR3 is TGTGCCAGCAGCTCGACGGGTCGGAATCAGCCCCAGCATTTT. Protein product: CASSSTGRNQPQHF.

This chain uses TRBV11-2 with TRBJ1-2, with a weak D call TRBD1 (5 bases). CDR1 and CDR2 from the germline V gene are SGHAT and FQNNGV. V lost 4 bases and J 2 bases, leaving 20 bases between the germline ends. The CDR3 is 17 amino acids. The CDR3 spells CASSSGAGRGENYGYTF. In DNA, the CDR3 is TGTGCCAGCAGCTCGGGAGCCGGGCGGGGCGAAAACTATGGCTACACCTTC.

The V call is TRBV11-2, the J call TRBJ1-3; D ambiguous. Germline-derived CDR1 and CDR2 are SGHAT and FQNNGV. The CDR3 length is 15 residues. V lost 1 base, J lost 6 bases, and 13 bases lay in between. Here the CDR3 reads CASSLATAWVNTIYF. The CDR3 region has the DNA TGTGCCAGCAGCTTAGCCACAGCTTGGGTAAACACCATATATTTT.